One and the same sample provided the 11 T cell receptor beta chains below, sequenced in a study of somatic mutations in cytotoxic T cells in rheumatoid arthritis. Measured with immunoSEQ multiplex PCR; TCRdb has only the in-frame clones, and not every one. The sample lists under 20,000 clones; roughly 65% were seen once. Input material: CD8+ T cells sorted from blood. The receptors were gathered from an adult with rheumatoid arthritis.

This chain uses TRBV27 with TRBJ2-1; 8 bases are shared with TRBD2. J was trimmed by 4 bases and V by 6 bases; bases with no gene match: 8. This CDR3 comprises 15 residues. Per germline, CDR1 MNHEY and CDR2 SMNVEV (reference sequence). DNA for the CDR3: TGTGCCAGCAGCCTCGTCGGGGGGGCTTACAATGAGCAGTTCTTC. As protein: CASSLVGGAYNEQFF.

V gene TRBV9 combines with J gene TRBJ1-6; TRBD1 matches at 10 bases. The V gene end was trimmed by 4 bases and the J gene end by 14 bases; junction bases not matched to a gene: 15. This CDR3 is built from 16 residues. Germline V gene sequence: CDR1 SGDLS, CDR2 YYNGEE. CDR3 sequence reads: CASSHKGDRGPPTLHF. In nucleotides, the CDR3 is TGTGCCAGCAGCCACAAAGGGGACAGGGGTCCACCCACCCTCCACTTT.

The CDR3 loop reads CASSLGQYQPQHF. The CDR3 DNA reads as TGTGCCAGCAGTTTAGGGCAGTATCAGCCCCAGCATTTT. The chain recombines TRBV27 with TRBJ1-5; the D is unclear. The germline CDR1 and CDR2 sequences are MNHEY and SMNVEV (reference sequence). With 2 bases removed from V and 5 bases from J, the gap between germline ends came to 7 bases. The CDR3 contains 13 residues.

The V and J genes are TRBV4-3 and TRBJ1-4, with a weak D call TRBD1 (5 bases). The CDR3 is 15 residues long. Per germline, CDR1 LGHNA and CDR2 YSLEER. V was shortened by 0 bases and J by 7 bases, with 12 bases between the two germline ends. CDR3 sequence (DNA): TGCGCCAGCAGCCAAGATTGGGGGGGAGGTGAAAAACTGTTTTTT. Residues: CASSQDWGGGEKLFF.

The chain has TRBV11-3 and TRBJ2-3; 10 bases are a match to TRBD1. In germline, CDR1 is SGHNT, CDR2 YENEEA. V dropped 5 bases and J dropped 3; count of bases not matched to a gene: 5. This CDR3 has 15 residues. The CDR3 DNA is TGTGCCAGCAGCATTGACAGGGGGCGGACAGATACGCAGTATTTT. Residues: CASSIDRGRTDTQYF.

This clone is judged medium-sized. The V gene is TRBV4-3, the J gene TRBJ1-2; D is unclear. This CDR3 has 14 amino acids. V was trimmed by 0 bases and J by 4 bases, leaving 9 bases between them. Germline V lookup: CDR1 LGHNA, CDR2 YSLEER. The CDR3: CASSQETVGYGYTF. The CDR3 DNA follows: TGCGCCAGCAGCCAAGAAACCGTGGGCTATGGCTACACCTTC.

Only a few counts were recorded for this clone. The chain combines TRBV13 with TRBJ2-7; 10 bases are shared with TRBD2. V lost 4 bases, J lost 1 base, and 4 bases stayed unmatched. CDR1 is PRHDT and CDR2 is FYEKMQ in the germline V gene (reference sequence). The CDR3 totals 15 residues. The CDR3 protein is CASSSTSGFSYEQYF. The CDR3 DNA is TGTGCCAGCAGCTCGACTAGCGGGTTTTCCTACGAGCAGTACTTC.

The count of this clone is one. V is TRBV7-6 and J is TRBJ2-2, with 10 bases fitting TRBD2. The CDR3 is made up of 18 amino acids. Germline values: CDR1 SGHVS, CDR2 FNYEAQ. The V and J ends lost 4 bases and 0 bases, in that order; junction bases with no gene match: 8. The CDR3 reads CASSYSLAGPANTGELFF. For the CDR3, the DNA is TGTGCCAGCAGCTATTCACTAGCGGGGCCCGCGAACACCGGGGAGCTGTTTTTT.

The chain couples TRBV29-1 to TRBJ2-1; D is perhaps TRBD1 (6 bases). The CDR3 length is 14 residues. Germline V gene lookup returns CDR1 SQVTM and CDR2 ANQGSEA. Between the trimmed V and J ends, which lost 3 bases and 5 bases, there was a span of 14 bases. Written as DNA, the CDR3 is TGCAGCGTTGATCGTGACAGGACAGACAATGAGCAGTTCTTC. Its protein is CSVDRDRTDNEQFF.

The rearrangement joins TRBV5-6 to TRBJ1-1, with 10 bases identical to TRBD1. Losses at the gene ends were 4 bases for V and 8 bases for J; bases not matched to a gene: 8. CDR1 is SGHDT, CDR2 YYEEEE, per germline. There are 14 residues in the CDR3. CDR3 residues: CASSPGTGDREAFF. For the CDR3, the DNA is TGTGCCAGCAGCCCCGGGACAGGGGATAGGGAAGCTTTCTTT.

This chain connects TRBV10-2 to TRBJ2-1, with D perhaps assigned TRBD1 or TRBD2 (5 bases each). This CDR3 comprises 12 residues. V was clipped by 9 bases and J by 3 bases, with 9 bases between them. Per germline, CDR1 WSHSY and CDR2 SAAADI. The CDR3 loop is CASGGYYNEQFF. The CDR3, as DNA: TGCGCCAGTGGGGGTTACTACAATGAGCAGTTCTTC.